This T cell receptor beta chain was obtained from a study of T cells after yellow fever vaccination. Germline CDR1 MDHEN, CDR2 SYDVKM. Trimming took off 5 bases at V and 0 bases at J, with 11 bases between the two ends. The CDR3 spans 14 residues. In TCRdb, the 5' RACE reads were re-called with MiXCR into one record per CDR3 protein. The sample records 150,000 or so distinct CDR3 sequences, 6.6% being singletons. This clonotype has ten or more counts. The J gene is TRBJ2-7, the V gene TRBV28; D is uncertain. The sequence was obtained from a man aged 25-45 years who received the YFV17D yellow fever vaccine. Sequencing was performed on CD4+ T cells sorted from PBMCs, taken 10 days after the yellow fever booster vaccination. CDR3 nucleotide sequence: TGTGCCAGCAGTAGCAGTGCGATCTCCTACGAGCAGTACTTC. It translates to CASSSSAISYEQYF.